A single sample is the source of the 8 T cell receptor beta chains below, sequenced in a study of T cell changes during pregnancy in multiple sclerosis. The protocol was immunoSEQ multiplex PCR, while the TCRdb copy is restricted to in-frame clones and leaves out a portion. The profile shows 65,000 to 95,000 clones, around 93% of them singletons. The sequenced sample was peripheral blood, obtained after pregnancy. These receptors were collected from a female donor in good health, enrolled as a control in a pregnancy study.

A single count supports this clone. This chain uses TRBV18 with TRBJ2-7, with 7 bases matching TRBD1. Trimming took 3 bases from V and 5 from J; bases not matched to a gene: 10. Germline lookup yields CDR1 KGHSH and CDR2 LQKENI. The CDR3 is 15 residues long. CDR3 nucleotides: TGTGCCAGCTCACCCCAACAGGGGCGTTCAGACGAGCAGTACTTC. It translates to CASSPQQGRSDEQYF. Complete variable domain (other parts from reference TRBV18 and TRBJ2-7): NAGVMQNPRHLVRRRGQEARLRCSPMKGHSHVYWYRQLPEEGLKFMVYLQKENIIDESGMPKERFSAEFPKEGPSILRIQQVVRGDSAAYFCASSPQQGRSDEQYFGPGTRLTVT.

The chain combines TRBV11-2 with TRBJ1-6; D may be TRBD1 (6 bases). V lost 3 bases and J 12 bases, leaving 15 bases between the germline ends. CDR3 length: 14 residues. The germline V gene has CDR1 SGHAT and CDR2 FQNNGV. This CDR3 reads CASSFWQGNRPLHF. The DNA for the CDR3 is TGTGCCAGCAGCTTCTGGCAGGGGAATCGACCCCTCCACTTT.

This clone was recorded once. The chain uses TRBV7-2 and TRBJ1-2; 7 positions agree with TRBD1. CDR3 length equals 14 residues. V trimming: 5 bases; J trimming: 4 bases; junction bases outside the gene matches: 7. Germline CDR1 and CDR2: SGHTA and FQGNSA. As DNA, the CDR3 is TGTGCCAGCAGCCCGACAGGGACGAGCTATGGCTACACCTTC. Amino acid sequence: CASSPTGTSYGYTF.

The chain recombines TRBV5-1 with TRBJ2-2, with 12 bases that match TRBD2. The CDR3 is made up of 15 amino acids. Per the germline V gene, CDR1 is SGHRS and CDR2 is YFSETQ. V shed 3 bases and J 7 bases; nucleotides not matched to a gene: 4. CDR3 loop: CASSSLAGGNGELFF. DNA for the CDR3: TGCGCCAGCAGCTCTCTAGCGGGAGGGAACGGGGAGCTGTTTTTT.

The V gene is TRBV4-1, the J gene TRBJ2-3, with 8 bases that match TRBD2. V was clipped by 3 bases and J by 4 bases; unmatched bases: 9. Germline values: CDR1 MGHRA, CDR2 YSYEKL. The CDR3 loop spans 16 amino acids. The CDR3 coding sequence is TGCGCCAGCAGCCAGGGGTTCGGGGGGGCCGCAGATACGCAGTATTTT. Translation: CASSQGFGGAADTQYF.

This chain connects TRBV7-2 to TRBJ2-7; 7 nucleotides match TRBD2. Germline values: CDR1 SGHTA, CDR2 FQGNSA. V was clipped by 6 bases and J by 4 bases; unmatched bases: 6. There are 13 residues in the CDR3. Here the CDR3 DNA reads TGTGCCAGCAGTCTAGCGGAAACTTACGAGCAGTACTTC. This gives the protein CASSLAETYEQYF.

V gene TRBV19 combines with J gene TRBJ1-5, with 10 bases that match TRBD1. With V trimmed by 7 bases and J by 4 bases, 7 bases remained unmatched. CDR3 size: 15 residues. CDR1 and CDR2 from the germline V gene are LNHDA and SQIVND (reference sequence). The CDR3 reads CASTGTGERNQPQHF. The CDR3 nucleotides read TGTGCCAGTACGGGGACAGGGGAGAGGAATCAGCCCCAGCATTTT.

The J gene is TRBJ2-1, the V gene TRBV7-2, with TRBD2 identical over 9 bases. The CDR3 is 16 amino acids. V trimming: 3 bases; J trimming: 0 bases; junction bases outside the gene matches: 3. CDR1 SGHTA and CDR2 FQGNSA come from the germline V gene. The CDR3 sequence is CASSFLAGFSYNEQFF. The CDR3 DNA reads TGTGCCAGCAGCTTTCTAGCGGGGTTCTCCTACAATGAGCAGTTCTTC. Combining the CDR3 with reference TRBV7-2 and TRBJ2-1 gives the whole variable domain GAGVSQSPSNKVTEKGKDVELRCDPISGHTALYWYRQSLGQGLEFLIYFQGNSAPDKSGLPSDRFSAERTGGSVSTLTIQRTQQEDSAVYLCASSFLAGFSYNEQFFGPGTRLTVL.